This TCR beta chain was profiled in a study of blood T cell repertoires in COVID-19. The wider study: Samples came from the United States, Italy and Spain, spanning acute and convalescent COVID-19. PBMCs, B-cell-depleted T cells, or T cells were the source of the cDNA or gDNA that made up the material.

This CDR3 region has 15 residues. Per the germline V gene, CDR1 is LGHDT and CDR2 is YNNKEL (reference sequence). Trimming removed 4 bases at V and 6 bases at J, with 17 bases between. In the original workflow: Amplification with reference gene primers provided the estimates of nucleated cell counts. Some clones are missing from TCRdb's copy, which holds only in-frame ones; the method was immunoSEQ multiplex PCR. V and J calls and clone size come straight from that table; D and trimming were deduced from the DNA. The profile shows tens of thousands of clones, roughly 80% of them singletons. The specimen was peripheral blood. The chain uses TRBV3-1 (or the pseudogene TRBV3-2) and TRBJ2-3, with D perhaps TRBD1 (6 bases). This sequence was found in a human donor in a cohort sampled during active COVID-19. CDR3 protein: CASSPSFGGGDTQYF. DNA of the CDR3: TGTGCCAGCAGCCCCTCGTTTGGGGGCGGGGATACGCAGTATTTT.